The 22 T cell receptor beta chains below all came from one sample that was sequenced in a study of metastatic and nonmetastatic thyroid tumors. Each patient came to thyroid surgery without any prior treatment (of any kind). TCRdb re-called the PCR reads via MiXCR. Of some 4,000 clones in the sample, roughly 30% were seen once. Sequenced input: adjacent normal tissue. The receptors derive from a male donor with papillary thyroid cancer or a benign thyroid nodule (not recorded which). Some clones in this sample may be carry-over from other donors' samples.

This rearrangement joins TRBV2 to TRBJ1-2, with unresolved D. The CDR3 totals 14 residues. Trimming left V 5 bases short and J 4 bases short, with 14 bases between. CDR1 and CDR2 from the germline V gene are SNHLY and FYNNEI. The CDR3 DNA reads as TGTGCCAGCAGTCCCTTTTCCCTATTCTATGGCTACACCTTC. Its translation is CASSPFSLFYGYTF.

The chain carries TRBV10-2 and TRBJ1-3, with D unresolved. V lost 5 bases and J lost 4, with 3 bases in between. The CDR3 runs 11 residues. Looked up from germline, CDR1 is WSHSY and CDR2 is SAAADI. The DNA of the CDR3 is TGCGCCAGCAGTCACGGAAACACCATATATTTT. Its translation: CASSHGNTIYF.

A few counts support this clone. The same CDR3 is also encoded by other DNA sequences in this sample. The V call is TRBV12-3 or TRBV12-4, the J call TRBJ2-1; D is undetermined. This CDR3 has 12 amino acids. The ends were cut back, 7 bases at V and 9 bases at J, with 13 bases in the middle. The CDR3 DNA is TGTGCCAGCACAGTGGCCGTAGGTGAGCAGTTCTTC. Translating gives CASTVAVGEQFF.

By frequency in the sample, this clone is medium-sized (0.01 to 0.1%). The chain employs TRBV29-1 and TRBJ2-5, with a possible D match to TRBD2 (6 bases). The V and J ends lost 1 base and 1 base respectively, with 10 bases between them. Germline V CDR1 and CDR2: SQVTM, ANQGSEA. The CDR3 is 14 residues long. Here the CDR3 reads CSVEGGEVQETQYF. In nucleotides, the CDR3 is TGCAGCGTTGAAGGCGGGGAGGTCCAAGAGACCCAGTACTTC.

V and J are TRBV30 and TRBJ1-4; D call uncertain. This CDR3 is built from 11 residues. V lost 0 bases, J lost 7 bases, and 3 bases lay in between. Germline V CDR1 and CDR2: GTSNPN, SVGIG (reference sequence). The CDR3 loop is CAWSVSEKLFF. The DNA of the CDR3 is TGTGCCTGGAGTGTAAGTGAAAAACTGTTTTTT.

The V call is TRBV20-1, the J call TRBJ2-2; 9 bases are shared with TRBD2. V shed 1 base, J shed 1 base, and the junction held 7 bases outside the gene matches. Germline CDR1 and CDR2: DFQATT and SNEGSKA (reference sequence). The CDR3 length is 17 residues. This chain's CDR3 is CSARGEREEWNTGELFF. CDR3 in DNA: TGCAGTGCTAGAGGGGAGCGGGAGGAATGGAACACCGGGGAGCTGTTTTTT.

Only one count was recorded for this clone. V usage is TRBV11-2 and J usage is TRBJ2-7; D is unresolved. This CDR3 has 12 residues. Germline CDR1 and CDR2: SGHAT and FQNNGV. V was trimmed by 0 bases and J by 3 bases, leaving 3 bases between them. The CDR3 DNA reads TGTGCCAGCAGCTTAGAGAACTACGAGCAGTACTTC. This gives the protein CASSLENYEQYF.

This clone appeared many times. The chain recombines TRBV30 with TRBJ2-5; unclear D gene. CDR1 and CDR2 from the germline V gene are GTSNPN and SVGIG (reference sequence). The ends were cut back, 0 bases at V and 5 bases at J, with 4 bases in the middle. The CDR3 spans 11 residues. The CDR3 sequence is CAWSVGETQYF. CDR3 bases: TGTGCCTGGAGTGTTGGGGAGACCCAGTACTTC. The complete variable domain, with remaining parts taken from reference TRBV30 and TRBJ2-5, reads SQTIHQWPATLVQPVGSPLSLECTVEGTSNPNLYWYRQAAGRGLQLLFYSVGIGQISSEVPQNLSASRPQDRQFILSSKKLLLSDSGFYLCAWSVGETQYFGPGTRLLVL.

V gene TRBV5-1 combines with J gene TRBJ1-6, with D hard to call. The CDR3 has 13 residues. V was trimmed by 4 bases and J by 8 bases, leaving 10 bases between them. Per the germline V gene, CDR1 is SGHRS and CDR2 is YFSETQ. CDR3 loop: CASSIDRDSPLHF. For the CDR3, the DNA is TGCGCCAGCAGCATCGATCGGGATTCACCCCTCCACTTT.

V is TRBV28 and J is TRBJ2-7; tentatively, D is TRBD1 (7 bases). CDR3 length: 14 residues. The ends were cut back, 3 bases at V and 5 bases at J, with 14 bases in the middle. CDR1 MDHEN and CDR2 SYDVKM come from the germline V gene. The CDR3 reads CASSLEGQNDEQYF. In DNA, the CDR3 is TGTGCCAGCAGTTTGGAGGGACAGAACGACGAGCAGTACTTC. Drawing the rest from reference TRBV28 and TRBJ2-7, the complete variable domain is DVKVTQSSRYLVKRTGEKVFLECVQDMDHENMFWYRQDPGLGLRLIYFSYDVKMKEKGDIPEGYSVSREKKERFSLILESASTNQTSMYLCASSLEGQNDEQYFGPGTRLTVT.

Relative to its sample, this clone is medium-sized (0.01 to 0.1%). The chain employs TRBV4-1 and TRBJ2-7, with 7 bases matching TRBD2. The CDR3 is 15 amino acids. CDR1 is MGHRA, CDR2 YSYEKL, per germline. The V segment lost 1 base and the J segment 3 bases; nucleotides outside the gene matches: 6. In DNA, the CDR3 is TGCGCCAGCAGCCAAGTAATAGGGGAGGGCTACGAGCAGTACTTC. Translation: CASSQVIGEGYEQYF.

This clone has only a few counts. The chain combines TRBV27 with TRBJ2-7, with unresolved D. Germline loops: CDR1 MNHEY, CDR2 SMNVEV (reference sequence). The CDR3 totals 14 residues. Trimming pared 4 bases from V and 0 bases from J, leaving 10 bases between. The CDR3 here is CASSSGQASYEQYF. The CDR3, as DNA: TGTGCCAGCAGTTCCGGCCAGGCCTCCTACGAGCAGTACTTC.

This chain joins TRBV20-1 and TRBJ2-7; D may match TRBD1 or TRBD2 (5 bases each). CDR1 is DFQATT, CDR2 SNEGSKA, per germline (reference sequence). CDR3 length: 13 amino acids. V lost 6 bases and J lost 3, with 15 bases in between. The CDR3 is CSAPGTDNYEQYF. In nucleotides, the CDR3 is TGCAGTGCCCCAGGGACGGACAACTACGAGCAGTACTTC.

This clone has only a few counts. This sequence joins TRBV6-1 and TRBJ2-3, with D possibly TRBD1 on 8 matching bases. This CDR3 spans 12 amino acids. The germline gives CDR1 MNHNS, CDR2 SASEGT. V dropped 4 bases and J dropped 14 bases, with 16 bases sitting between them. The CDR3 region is CASSALQGGAYF. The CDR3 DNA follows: TGTGCCAGCAGTGCATTACAGGGGGGGGCGTATTTT.

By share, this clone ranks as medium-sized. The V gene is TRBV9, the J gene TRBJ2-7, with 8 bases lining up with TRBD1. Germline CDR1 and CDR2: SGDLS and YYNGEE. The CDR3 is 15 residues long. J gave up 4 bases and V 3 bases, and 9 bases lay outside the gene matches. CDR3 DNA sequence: TGTGCCAGCAGCGCGCTCGGGGACAGGACATACGAGCAGTACTTC. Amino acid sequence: CASSALGDRTYEQYF.

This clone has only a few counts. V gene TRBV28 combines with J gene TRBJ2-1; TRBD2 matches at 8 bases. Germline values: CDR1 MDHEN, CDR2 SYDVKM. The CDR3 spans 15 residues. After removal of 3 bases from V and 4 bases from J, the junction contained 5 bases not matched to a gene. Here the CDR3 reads CASSLAGGLYNEQFF. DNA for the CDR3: TGTGCCAGCAGTTTGGCGGGGGGCCTGTACAATGAGCAGTTCTTC.

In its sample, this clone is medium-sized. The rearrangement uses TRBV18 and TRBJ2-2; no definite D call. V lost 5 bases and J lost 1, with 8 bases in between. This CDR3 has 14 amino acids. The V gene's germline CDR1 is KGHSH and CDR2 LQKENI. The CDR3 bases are TGTGCCAGCTCATCAGACCTGAACACCGGGGAGCTGTTTTTT. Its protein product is CASSSDLNTGELFF.

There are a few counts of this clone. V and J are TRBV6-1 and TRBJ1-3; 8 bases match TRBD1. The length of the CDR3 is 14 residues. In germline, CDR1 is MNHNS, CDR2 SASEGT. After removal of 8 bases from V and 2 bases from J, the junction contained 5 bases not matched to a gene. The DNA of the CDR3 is TGTGCCAGCCTTTTCAGGGGGCCTGGAAACACCATATATTTT. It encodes CASLFRGPGNTIYF.

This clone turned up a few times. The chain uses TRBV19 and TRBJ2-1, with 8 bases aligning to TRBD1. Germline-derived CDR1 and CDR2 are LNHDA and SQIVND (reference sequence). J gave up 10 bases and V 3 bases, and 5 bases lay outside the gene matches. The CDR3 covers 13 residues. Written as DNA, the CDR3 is TGTGCCAGTAGTATGGGCCGGACAGGGGAGCAGTTCTTC. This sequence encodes CASSMGRTGEQFF.

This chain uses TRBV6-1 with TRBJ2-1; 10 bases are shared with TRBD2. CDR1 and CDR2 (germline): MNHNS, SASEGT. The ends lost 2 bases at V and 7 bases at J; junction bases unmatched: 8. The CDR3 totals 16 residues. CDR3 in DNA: TGTGCCAGCAGTGAATGGGGTAGCGGGAGGTCGAATGAGCAGTTCTTC. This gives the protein CASSEWGSGRSNEQFF.

This chain's CDR3 is CASDPGGNYGYTF. Here the CDR3 DNA reads TGTGCCAGCGACCCGGGGGGAAACTATGGCTACACCTTC. The genes are TRBV6-1 and TRBJ1-2, with D maybe TRBD1 (5 bases). Between the trimmed V and J ends, which lost 8 bases and 2 bases, there was a span of 12 bases. CDR1 MNHNS and CDR2 SASEGT come from the germline V gene. The CDR3 is 13 residues long.

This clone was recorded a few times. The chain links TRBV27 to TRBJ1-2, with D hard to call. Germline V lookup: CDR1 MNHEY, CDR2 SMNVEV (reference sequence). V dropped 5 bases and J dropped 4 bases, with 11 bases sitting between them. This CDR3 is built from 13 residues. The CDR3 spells CASSQAGRYGYTF. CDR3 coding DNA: TGTGCCAGCAGTCAGGCAGGCCGCTATGGCTACACCTTC.